The 22 T cell receptor beta chains below were found in one sample sequenced in a study of T cells after yellow fever vaccination. TCRdb used MiXCR to reprocess the 5' RACE reads, holding one entry per CDR3 protein. The sample holds 500,000 to 650,000 distinct CDR3 sequences, more than 9% seen once. Sequences were derived from PBMCs, sampled on the day of the yellow fever booster vaccination. The receptors were sampled from a man younger than 40 who received the YFV17D yellow fever vaccine.

This clonotype was counted between two and nine times. This chain uses TRBV28 with TRBJ1-2; D unclear. There are 13 residues in the CDR3. Trimming removed 3 bases at V and 7 bases at J, with 12 bases between. CDR1 and CDR2 from the germline V gene are MDHEN and SYDVKM. The CDR3 DNA reads TGTGCCAGCAGTTTTGGCAGACGGTTTGGCTACACCTTC. Protein: CASSFGRRFGYTF.

J is TRBJ2-7 and V is TRBV7-2; the D is unclear. The CDR3 runs 13 residues. V was trimmed by 3 bases and J by 4 bases, leaving 10 bases between them. Per germline, CDR1 SGHTA and CDR2 FQGNSA. The CDR3 reads CASSFLGRYEQYF. The CDR3 DNA sequence: TGTGCCAGCAGCTTCCTAGGGCGGTACGAGCAGTACTTC.

This clonotype has ten or more counts. The chain is built from TRBV5-1 and TRBJ2-3; D remains ambiguous. There are 15 residues in the CDR3. V gave up 4 bases and J gave up 6 bases, with 18 bases separating them. CDR1 and CDR2 (germline): SGHRS, YFSETQ. This chain's CDR3 is CASSVQGWGTDTQYF. For the CDR3, the DNA is TGCGCCAGCAGCGTTCAAGGGTGGGGAACCGATACGCAGTATTTT.

The chain employs TRBV19 and TRBJ2-2, with D maybe TRBD2 (6 bases). Germline loops: CDR1 LNHDA, CDR2 SQIVND (reference sequence). The CDR3 is made up of 14 amino acids. The ends were cut back, 9 bases at V and 6 bases at J, with 17 bases in the middle. CDR3 sequence reads: CASNGLYAAGELFF. CDR3 bases: TGTGCCAGCAACGGACTATACGCCGCCGGGGAGCTGTTTTTT.

This clonotype turned up a few times. The chain is built from TRBV29-1 and TRBJ1-6; D possibly corresponds to TRBD1 (6 bases). Germline V gene data show CDR1 as SQVTM and CDR2 as ANQGSEA. V dropped 6 bases and J dropped 7 bases, with 10 bases sitting between them. The CDR3 loop spans 12 amino acids. The CDR3 DNA follows: TGCAGCGTCAAAACAGGGAATTCACCCCTCCACTTT. Translation gives CSVKTGNSPLHF.

This rearrangement joins TRBV2 to TRBJ2-1; 9 bases match TRBD2. V was clipped by 11 bases and J by 6 bases; unmatched bases: 8. Germline values: CDR1 SNHLY, CDR2 FYNNEI. The CDR3 runs to 13 residues. The CDR3 protein is CAGKRTSVNEQFF. The CDR3 DNA reads as TGTGCCGGGAAACGGACTAGCGTCAATGAGCAGTTCTTC.

The chain is built from TRBV5-6 and TRBJ1-2, with D possibly TRBD1 on 6 matching bases. Deletions cut 6 bases from V and 8 bases from J, with 17 bases between. The germline gives CDR1 SGHDT, CDR2 YYEEEE. The CDR3 extends over 13 amino acids. CDR3 amino acids: CASNSGGRGGYTF. In nucleotides, the CDR3 is TGTGCCAGCAACTCGGGGGGGCGAGGAGGCTACACCTTC.

This clonotype was seen ten or more times. The chain recombines TRBV7-2 with TRBJ2-5; possibly TRBD2 for D (5 bases). Trimming took off 2 bases at V and 3 bases at J, with 7 bases between the two ends. CDR1 is SGHTA, CDR2 FQGNSA, per germline. The CDR3 is made up of 13 amino acids. The CDR3: CASSLRREETQYF. The CDR3 nucleotides read TGTGCCAGCAGCTTAAGGCGGGAAGAGACCCAGTACTTC.

There are a few counts of this clonotype. This chain uses TRBV5-5 with TRBJ2-1; no clear D gene. The germline V gene has CDR1 SGHKS and CDR2 YYEKEE (reference sequence). The CDR3 is 16 amino acids. V was clipped by 0 bases and J by 2 bases, with 12 bases between them. As DNA, the CDR3 is TGTGCCAGCAGCTTGGCCCGGATGAGCCCCTACAATGAGCAGTTCTTC. This gives the protein CASSLARMSPYNEQFF.

The J gene is TRBJ2-2, the V gene TRBV5-4, with 9 bases matching TRBD2. The CDR3 extends over 16 amino acids. The ends lost 2 bases at V and 3 bases at J; junction bases unmatched: 5. The germline gives CDR1 SGHNT, CDR2 YYREEE (reference sequence). The CDR3 reads CASSFSGRLDTGELFF. CDR3 coding DNA: TGTGCCAGCAGCTTCAGCGGGAGGCTGGACACCGGGGAGCTGTTTTTT.

This clonotype has only a few counts. The chain has TRBV7-2 and TRBJ2-5, with TRBD2 matching over 9 bases. Germline lookup yields CDR1 SGHTA and CDR2 FQGNSA. The J segment lost 14 bases and the V segment lost 5 bases, leaving 9 bases of the junction unmatched. The CDR3 loop spans 12 amino acids. The CDR3 sequence: CASSLLAGEGYF. CDR3 bases: TGTGCCAGCAGCCTCTTAGCGGGAGAAGGATACTTC.

This clonotype showed up many times. The chain combines TRBV12-3 or TRBV12-4 with TRBJ2-5; no reliable D call. This CDR3 is 12 amino acids long. Deletions cut 8 bases from V and 0 bases from J, with 7 bases between. The CDR3 reads CASSEYQETQYF. Written as DNA, the CDR3 is TGTGCCAGCTCAGAGTACCAAGAGACCCAGTACTTC.

This clonotype was seen only a few times. The V and J genes are TRBV6-2 or TRBV6-3 and TRBJ1-1; TRBD1 matches at 7 bases. This CDR3 contains 14 residues. Trimming at V came to 7 bases and at J to 2 bases, leaving 7 bases not matched to a gene. Per germline, CDR1 MNHEY and CDR2 SVGEGT. CDR3 DNA: TGTGCCAGCACCCTGACAGGGCGAAACACTGAAGCTTTCTTT. Its translation is CASTLTGRNTEAFF.

This clonotype was seen a few times. The chain couples TRBV12-3 or TRBV12-4 to TRBJ1-1; 8 positions match TRBD1. The CDR3 spans 14 residues. Germline trimming cut 5 bases from V and 6 bases from J; bases unmatched to any gene: 8. CDR3 in amino acids: CASSEDRVVAEAFF. The CDR3 nucleotides are TGTGCCAGCAGTGAGGACAGGGTTGTTGCTGAAGCTTTCTTT.

This clonotype occurred a few times. The rearrangement links TRBV5-4 to TRBJ2-7, with D possibly being TRBD1 (6 bases). Trimming removed 0 bases from V and 5 bases from J, with 15 bases in between. Germline values: CDR1 SGHNT, CDR2 YYREEE (reference sequence). The CDR3 consists of 15 residues. The CDR3 DNA reads TGTGCCAGCAGCTTGGTCGACAGGCCGGAGAACGAGCAGTACTTC. It codes for CASSLVDRPENEQYF.

The genes are TRBV29-1 and TRBJ2-3; D assignment may be TRBD1 or TRBD2 (5 bases each). The germline CDR1 and CDR2 sequences are SQVTM and ANQGSEA. Trimming removed 7 bases at V and 2 bases at J, with 22 bases between. This CDR3 is 16 amino acids long. In nucleotides, the CDR3 is TGCAGCGCCCAGTCCCTCCGGGACCAACACACAGATACGCAGTATTTT. Amino acids: CSAQSLRDQHTDTQYF.

Remarks on this clonotype: Sequence at one end of the junction differs from germline and may be a read error. The chain recombines TRBV5-5 with TRBJ2-1, with D possibly being TRBD2 (6 bases). There are 12 residues in the CDR3. Germline V gene data show CDR1 as SGHKS and CDR2 as YYEKEE (reference sequence). DNA of the CDR3: TGTGCCAGCAGCTTTGGAGGGAATGAGAAGTTCTTC. The encoded protein is CASSFGGNEKFF.

This clonotype turned up a few times. The chain combines TRBV5-1 with TRBJ2-1; the match to TRBD2 covers 9 bases. CDR1 and CDR2 (germline): SGHRS, YFSETQ. The CDR3 spans 16 residues. After removal of 0 bases from V and 3 bases from J, the junction contained 4 bases not matched to a gene. The CDR3 loop is CASSLGGRAYYNEQFF. CDR3 coding DNA: TGCGCCAGCAGCTTGGGCGGGAGGGCCTACTACAATGAGCAGTTCTTC.

The chain employs TRBV20-1 and TRBJ2-1; D call uncertain. Trimming took 1 base from V and 7 from J, leaving 11 bases between them. The CDR3 spans 13 residues. From germline, CDR1 is DFQATT and CDR2 SNEGSKA (reference sequence). CDR3 protein: CSARGFRANEQFF. The CDR3 coding sequence is TGCAGTGCTAGAGGGTTTCGGGCAAATGAGCAGTTCTTC.

The genes are TRBV20-1 and TRBJ2-7, with 10 bases that match TRBD2. Germline lookup yields CDR1 DFQATT and CDR2 SNEGSKA (reference sequence). This CDR3 contains 14 residues. The CDR3 loop reads CSAEAGGPRYEQYF. Here the CDR3 DNA reads TGCAGCGCTGAAGCGGGAGGGCCCCGATACGAGCAGTACTTC.

This clonotype was detected ten times or more. The chain combines TRBV27 with TRBJ2-7; TRBD1 agrees at 9 bases. Trimming cost V 9 bases and J 6 bases; bases outside gene matches: 6. CDR1 is MNHEY and CDR2 is SMNVEV in the germline V gene (reference sequence). The CDR3 is 12 amino acids. The chain's CDR3 is CASGGQGLEQYF. CDR3 bases: TGTGCCAGTGGGGGACAGGGCCTCGAGCAGTACTTC.

This clonotype occurred many times. The rearrangement joins TRBV6-2 or TRBV6-3 to TRBJ2-4; D is unclear. Trimming took 0 bases from V and 3 from J, leaving 9 bases between them. The length of the CDR3 is 15 residues. Germline V CDR1 and CDR2: MNHEY, SVGEGT. The CDR3 bases are TGTGCCAGCAGTTACTCAGACACCCACAAAAACATTCAGTACTTC. Encoded protein: CASSYSDTHKNIQYF.